This is a list of T cell receptor beta chains from one sample in a study of human CD8 memory T cell subsets. Reprocessing the 5' RACE reads, TCRdb reports a single entry for every CDR3 protein and omits DNA. The sample yields about 10,000 distinct CDR3 sequences, of which the top ten take up 8.6%. Sequencing used CD8+ T cells from PBMCs. The receptors stem from a human donor in good health. Each CDR3 is given with its conserved first and last residue. Some rows mark clone size as missing; the rest say once, few, many or name a class of expanded clone.

j_gene,abundance,v_gene,CDR3aa
TRBJ2-1,medium-sized,TRBV28,CASSLSPWSEEDYGWDNEQFF
TRBJ2-1,medium-sized,TRBV11-2,CASSLDLRLAGNEQFF
TRBJ2-7,.,TRBV28,CASSLPGIPSEQYF
TRBJ2-5,.,TRBV12-3/TRBV12-4,CASSLLAGANQETQYF
TRBJ2-3,.,TRBV7-2,CASSSLAVASTDTQYF
TRBJ2-1,medium-sized,TRBV9,CASSRVGLAGGNYNEQFF
TRBJ2-1,.,TRBV29-1,CSVEDFQSYEQFF
TRBJ2-1,.,TRBV6-1,CASSLDSYNEQFF
TRBJ2-7,.,TRBV29-1,CSVESAYEQYF
TRBJ2-7,.,TRBV7-8,CASSAGAPGYEQYF
TRBJ2-1,.,TRBV6-5,CASSPGNNEQFF
TRBJ2-2,medium-sized,TRBV15,CATSRVRGQEELFF
TRBJ1-1,.,TRBV13,CASSLGGDTEAFF
TRBJ2-7,.,TRBV6-5,CASSYSNRYEQYF
TRBJ2-1,.,TRBV6-2/TRBV6-3,CASISGSSYNEQFF
TRBJ2-5,.,TRBV6-6,CASRFRGRRGNETQYF
TRBJ2-1,.,TRBV9,CASSPRQSYNEQFF
TRBJ1-2,medium-sized,TRBV29-1,CSAETGTTYGYTF
TRBJ2-1,.,TRBV7-9,CASNQGLLSYNEQFF
TRBJ1-1,.,TRBV6-5,CASGSGVGNTEAFF
TRBJ2-7,.,TRBV4-1,CASSQEGGAGYSYEQYF
TRBJ1-4,.,TRBV29-1,CSGGTGTNEKLFF
TRBJ1-1,.,TRBV10-3,CAISETGVSEAFF
TRBJ2-1,.,TRBV7-8,CASSLAAYNEQFF
TRBJ2-3,.,TRBV7-8,CASSETSGGVIPSTDTQYF
TRBJ2-3,medium-sized,TRBV5-6,CASSLARGDTQYF
TRBJ2-5,.,TRBV6-6,CASSYTWTGETQETQYF
TRBJ2-7,.,TRBV12-3/TRBV12-4,CASSYGRETYEQYF
TRBJ2-7,.,TRBV12-3/TRBV12-4,CASRGGLATEQYF
TRBJ2-7,medium-sized,TRBV7-3,CASSLFGQGGFEQYF
TRBJ2-1,.,TRBV9,CASSVDSLLNEQFF
TRBJ2-3,medium-sized,TRBV5-4,CASSLASGSGLDTQYF
TRBJ2-1,.,TRBV30,CAFYDNGPYNEQFF
TRBJ1-6,medium-sized,TRBV28,CASRVAGQTNSPLHF
TRBJ2-7,.,TRBV6-5,CASSPHTGAYEQYF
TRBJ1-2,.,TRBV20-1,CSARSIVNYGYTF
TRBJ2-3,.,TRBV24-1,CATRGGGLTDTQYF
TRBJ2-1,.,TRBV12-3/TRBV12-4,CASRGPEGQWNEQFF
TRBJ2-7,medium-sized,TRBV21-1,CASSSRGKGSYEQYF
TRBJ2-1,.,TRBV7-2,CASSSTAGGHNEQFF
TRBJ1-1,.,TRBV19,CASSIERGQNTEAFF
TRBJ2-5,.,TRBV14,CASSQDLLAGETQYF
TRBJ2-4,.,TRBV7-6,CASSQTRNAKNIQYF
TRBJ2-1,.,TRBV7-2,CASSQIGGDNEQFF
TRBJ2-7,.,TRBV27,CASRPTGSSYEQYF
TRBJ2-3,.,TRBV11-2,CASSFSGGAPSTDTQYF
TRBJ2-3,medium-sized,TRBV29-1,CSVEGTTESTDTQYF
TRBJ2-7,medium-sized,TRBV7-6,CASSLDDSYEQYF
TRBJ2-3,.,TRBV12-3/TRBV12-4,CASSIPGQGSDTQYF
TRBJ2-1,.,TRBV11-3,CASSLSPSGRFDEQFF
TRBJ1-5,medium-sized,TRBV10-3,CAISDSWGSLSPQHF
TRBJ2-7,.,TRBV6-1,CASSDLGREQYF
TRBJ1-2,.,TRBV27,CASSLSTGNLRGYTF
TRBJ2-7,medium-sized,TRBV5-1,CASSLVSYEQYF
TRBJ2-2,.,TRBV12-3/TRBV12-4,CASSLPGLAETGELFF